The clone carrying this TCR beta chain was found once. This record comes from a study of PD-L1 blockade in urothelial cancer. Stated time point: pretreatment peripheral blood. Germline values: CDR1 MNHEY, CDR2 SVGAGI. The CDR3 has 13 amino acids. Trimming took 0 bases from V and 8 from J; bases not matched to a gene: 0. Measured with immunoSEQ multiplex PCR; TCRdb has only the in-frame clones, and not every one. The sample records approximately 88,000 clones, 84% being singletons. The sequencing here drew on PBMCs, taken around atezolizumab (anti-PD-L1) treatment. This chain links TRBV6-5 with TRBJ1-4, with 7 bases aligning to TRBD1. This TCR was recovered from a man aged 55-75 years with urothelial cancer. CDR3 protein: CASSYSTGEKLFF. CDR3 DNA sequence: TGTGCCAGCAGTTACTCGACAGGGGAAAAACTGTTTTTT.